This TCR beta chain was sequenced in a study of response to subunit inactivated influenza vaccine. General study findings and limits: The authors suggested that few new T cells are recruited per seasonal influenza vaccination.

This CDR3 comprises 15 residues. V dropped 2 bases and J dropped 10; count of bases not matched to a gene: 10. Germline V gene sequence: CDR1 MDHEN, CDR2 SYDVKM. This clonotype was seen a handful of times. Its matching antigen is unknown. TCRdb fed the RT-PCR reads into MiXCR, producing one record per CDR3 protein. Among approximately 500,000 distinct CDR3 sequences listed, roughly 13% were seen once. The source material was PBMCs from blood, sampled 35 to 45 days after vaccination. This TCR derives from a middle-aged man who received an inactivated influenza vaccine. The chain combines TRBV28 with TRBJ2-1, with 8 bases fitting TRBD1. Here the CDR3 reads CASSLTDRVSREQFF. The CDR3 nucleotides are TGTGCCAGCAGTTTAACGGACAGGGTTTCTCGGGAGCAGTTCTTC.